These T cell receptor beta chains were read from a single sample in a study of T cell responses to AZD1222 COVID-19 vaccine. Assay used: immunoSEQ multiplex PCR; TCRdb lists only in-frame clones, some missing. The sample carries over 100,000 clones, roughly 90% recorded once. The sequencing used peripheral blood, collected on day 0 of AZD1222 vaccination. The source is an adult in good health. The CDR3 runs from the conserved cysteine through the conserved F or W. The D gene is left open where the match is weak. Only part of the rows carry a size: once, few, many, or a class if the clone is expanded.

CDR3nt	CDR3aa	d_gene	v_gene	j_gene	abundance
TGCGCCAGCAGCTTGGCCCCGCAGGTTAATGAAAAACTGTTTTTT	CASSLAPQVNEKLFF	.	TRBV5-1	TRBJ1-4	.
TGTGCCAGCAGCGTAGGTCGGGGGGCCCCAAAAGGCTACACCTTC	CASSVGRGAPKGYTF	.	TRBV9	TRBJ1-2	few
TGTGCCAGCAGTGATCACGGAGGATCTACCGGGGAGCTGTTTTTT	CASSDHGGSTGELFF	.	TRBV2	TRBJ2-2	.
TGTGCCAGTAAAGAGGACAGGGTTGATGAAAAACTGTTTTTT	CASKEDRVDEKLFF	TRBD1	TRBV19	TRBJ1-4	.
TGCGCCAGCAGCCAAGATCGGGGTGAAAAACTGTTTTTT	CASSQDRGEKLFF	.	TRBV4-3	TRBJ1-4	.
TGTGCCAGCAGCTTGGCTAAAGGGGCCAATTCACCCCTCCACTTT	CASSLAKGANSPLHF	.	TRBV5-4	TRBJ1-6	.
TGTGCCAGTACATATACAGGGGCGGGTACTGAAGCTTTCTTT	CASTYTGAGTEAFF	TRBD1	TRBV19	TRBJ1-1	once
TGCGCCAGCAGCTTGGGACACAGGGCCAATTCACCCCTCCACTTT	CASSLGHRANSPLHF	.	TRBV5-1	TRBJ1-6	few
TGTGCCAGCAGTTTATACCTGGGGGCGGCTGGGGCCAACGTCCTGACTTTC	CASSLYLGAAGANVLTF	.	TRBV27	TRBJ2-6	.
TGCGCCAGCAGCCAAGATCCCAGGGTCAGCACCGGGGAGCTGTTTTTT	CASSQDPRVSTGELFF	.	TRBV4-3	TRBJ2-2	.
TGTGCCAGCAGTGTTCCGGGACAGGGGGCTGCAAACACTGAAGCTTTCTTT	CASSVPGQGAANTEAFF	TRBD1	TRBV28	TRBJ1-1	.
TGCGCCAGCAGCCAAGGGGACAGGGCGAACACTGAAGCTTTCTTT	CASSQGDRANTEAFF	TRBD1	TRBV4-3	TRBJ1-1	.
TGTGCCAGCTCACCAGGGACACGCGCTTTGATAGATACGCAGTATTTT	CASSPGTRALIDTQYF	.	TRBV18	TRBJ2-3	.
TGTGCCAGCAGTTACCATATAGGGTGGGACACAGATACGCAGTATTTT	CASSYHIGWDTDTQYF	.	TRBV6-2/TRBV6-3	TRBJ2-3	.
TGCGCCAGCAGCTTGTCGGGCAGGGATGGCTACACCTTC	CASSLSGRDGYTF	.	TRBV5-1	TRBJ1-2	.
TGCGCCAGCACGGGCCTTGAGACCCAGTACTTC	CASTGLETQYF	.	TRBV5-1	TRBJ2-5	.
TGTGCCAGCAGTGGGACAGGGTATAATTCACCCCTCCACTTT	CASSGTGYNSPLHF	TRBD1	TRBV25-1	TRBJ1-6	.
TGTGCCAGCAGTTTCGGGGGGTCATCGCCCCAGCATTTT	CASSFGGSSPQHF	.	TRBV12-3/TRBV12-4	TRBJ1-5	.
TGCGCCAGCAGCTTGGGGGTCCGCGGGATGGCCACAGATACGCAGTATTTT	CASSLGVRGMATDTQYF	.	TRBV5-1	TRBJ2-3	once
TGTGCCACCAGCAGAGCTCGGACAGGGGGGTACGAGCAGTACTTC	CATSRARTGGYEQYF	TRBD1	TRBV15	TRBJ2-7	.
TGTGCCAGCAGGACAGCACAGCGGGAAACCGGGGAGCTGTTTTTT	CASRTAQRETGELFF	TRBD2	TRBV2	TRBJ2-2	.
TGTGCCAGCAGCCAAGGCCCCAGGGCCGGCGAAAAACTGTTTTTT	CASSQGPRAGEKLFF	.	TRBV11-3	TRBJ1-4	.
TGTGCCAGCAGCCCCCTGACAGGGGTCCAAAACATTCAGTACTTC	CASSPLTGVQNIQYF	TRBD1	TRBV9	TRBJ2-4	once
TGTGCCAGCAGCCTCGGACTAGCGGGGGCTATCGGGGAGCTGTTTTTT	CASSLGLAGAIGELFF	TRBD2	TRBV6-2/TRBV6-3	TRBJ2-2	.
TGTGCCAGAAGCTCATCTACCGACGAGCAGTACTTC	CARSSSTDEQYF	.	TRBV5-3	TRBJ2-7	.
TGTGCCAGTAGTTTCCTGTTCCAGGGCAGTAGTTCTGGCTACACCTTC	CASSFLFQGSSSGYTF	.	TRBV19	TRBJ1-2	.
TGTGCCAGCAGGACCCCCTCGGGACAGGGGAAAGTTGAAGCTTTCTTT	CASRTPSGQGKVEAFF	TRBD1	TRBV7-9	TRBJ1-1	.
TGCGCCAGCAGCTCCGGGACAGTTAATGAAAAACTGTTTTTT	CASSSGTVNEKLFF	TRBD1	TRBV5-1	TRBJ1-4	.
TGTGCCAGCAGCCCACAGGGGTATCAGCCCCAGCATTTT	CASSPQGYQPQHF	TRBD1	TRBV6-5	TRBJ1-5	.
TGCGCCAGCAGCTTGGTGGGGGGCTTGTCTGATGGAAACACCATATATTTT	CASSLVGGLSDGNTIYF	.	TRBV5-1	TRBJ1-3	.
TGTGCCAGTGGGTCAGCGGGGGCCTTTGATGAGCAGTTCTTC	CASGSAGAFDEQFF	TRBD2	TRBV6-5	TRBJ2-1	.
TGCGCCAGCAGCTCCCAGGTAGCGGGAGGGCCAGGGAATGAGCAGTTCTTC	CASSSQVAGGPGNEQFF	TRBD2	TRBV5-1	TRBJ2-1	.
TGTGCCAGCAGCGTAGTTAGCGGGGGCAGGGATACGCAGTATTTT	CASSVVSGGRDTQYF	TRBD2	TRBV9	TRBJ2-3	.
TGTGCCAGCAGTCCAGCCGGGACAGGGTTCGATGAGCAGTTCTTC	CASSPAGTGFDEQFF	TRBD1	TRBV7-8	TRBJ2-1	.
TGTGCCAGCAGCCAAGAATCCCGGGCAGGGTCTGAAGCTTTCTTT	CASSQESRAGSEAFF	.	TRBV14	TRBJ1-1	.
TGTGCCAGTAGTATAGCCGGGGGCTGGGGGACTGAAGCTTTCTTT	CASSIAGGWGTEAFF	.	TRBV19	TRBJ1-1	.
TGTGCCAGCAGCTCACAGGGCTCTGGGGCCAACGTCCTGACTTTC	CASSSQGSGANVLTF	.	TRBV5-5	TRBJ2-6	.
TGTGCCAGCAGCAACCAGCGGGGCCACAATGAGCAGTTCTTC	CASSNQRGHNEQFF	TRBD2	TRBV7-8	TRBJ2-1	.
TGTGCCAGCAGCTTGGACGGGAACCCAGAGACCCAGTACTTC	CASSLDGNPETQYF	.	TRBV5-5	TRBJ2-5	.
TGTGCCAGCAGTGTCCCGGGACTAGCGTCGAACACCGGGGAGCTGTTTTTT	CASSVPGLASNTGELFF	TRBD2	TRBV6-4	TRBJ2-2	.
TGTGCCAGCAGCCCCGGACTAGCGGGTGAGCAGTTCTTC	CASSPGLAGEQFF	TRBD2	TRBV12-3/TRBV12-4	TRBJ2-1	.
TGTGCCAGCAGCCAACCCGGCATTACCTCTGGGGCCAACGTCCTGACTTTC	CASSQPGITSGANVLTF	.	TRBV14	TRBJ2-6	.
TGTGCCAGCAGCTTAGCGAGGGATCAGCGGGGGGCTGACACAGATACGCAGTATTTT	CASSLARDQRGADTDTQYF	TRBD2	TRBV7-8	TRBJ2-3	.
TGTGCCAGCTCACCGGGACACAGGGGGCTGGATGGCTACACCTTC	CASSPGHRGLDGYTF	TRBD1	TRBV18	TRBJ1-2	.
TGTGCCAGCCGGAGCGGGGGCGCGGGAAACACCATATATTTT	CASRSGGAGNTIYF	.	TRBV19	TRBJ1-3	once
TGTGCCAGCAGTGAGGTCAGAGGACAGTTCTTC	CASSEVRGQFF	.	TRBV2	TRBJ2-1	once
TGTGCCAGCAGTGTAGGCAGAGGAGGACATGGCTACACCTTC	CASSVGRGGHGYTF	.	TRBV2	TRBJ1-2	.
TGTGCCAGCTCACCCTTGGCCCAAACTGAAGCTTTCTTT	CASSPLAQTEAFF	.	TRBV18	TRBJ1-1	.
TGTGCCTGGAGTGCGCAGAGAGGGGTGCAGTTCTTC	CAWSAQRGVQFF	.	TRBV30	TRBJ2-1	.
TGTGCCAGCAGCCAGACAGGGATGACCAACACTGAAGCTTTCTTT	CASSQTGMTNTEAFF	TRBD1	TRBV2	TRBJ1-1	.